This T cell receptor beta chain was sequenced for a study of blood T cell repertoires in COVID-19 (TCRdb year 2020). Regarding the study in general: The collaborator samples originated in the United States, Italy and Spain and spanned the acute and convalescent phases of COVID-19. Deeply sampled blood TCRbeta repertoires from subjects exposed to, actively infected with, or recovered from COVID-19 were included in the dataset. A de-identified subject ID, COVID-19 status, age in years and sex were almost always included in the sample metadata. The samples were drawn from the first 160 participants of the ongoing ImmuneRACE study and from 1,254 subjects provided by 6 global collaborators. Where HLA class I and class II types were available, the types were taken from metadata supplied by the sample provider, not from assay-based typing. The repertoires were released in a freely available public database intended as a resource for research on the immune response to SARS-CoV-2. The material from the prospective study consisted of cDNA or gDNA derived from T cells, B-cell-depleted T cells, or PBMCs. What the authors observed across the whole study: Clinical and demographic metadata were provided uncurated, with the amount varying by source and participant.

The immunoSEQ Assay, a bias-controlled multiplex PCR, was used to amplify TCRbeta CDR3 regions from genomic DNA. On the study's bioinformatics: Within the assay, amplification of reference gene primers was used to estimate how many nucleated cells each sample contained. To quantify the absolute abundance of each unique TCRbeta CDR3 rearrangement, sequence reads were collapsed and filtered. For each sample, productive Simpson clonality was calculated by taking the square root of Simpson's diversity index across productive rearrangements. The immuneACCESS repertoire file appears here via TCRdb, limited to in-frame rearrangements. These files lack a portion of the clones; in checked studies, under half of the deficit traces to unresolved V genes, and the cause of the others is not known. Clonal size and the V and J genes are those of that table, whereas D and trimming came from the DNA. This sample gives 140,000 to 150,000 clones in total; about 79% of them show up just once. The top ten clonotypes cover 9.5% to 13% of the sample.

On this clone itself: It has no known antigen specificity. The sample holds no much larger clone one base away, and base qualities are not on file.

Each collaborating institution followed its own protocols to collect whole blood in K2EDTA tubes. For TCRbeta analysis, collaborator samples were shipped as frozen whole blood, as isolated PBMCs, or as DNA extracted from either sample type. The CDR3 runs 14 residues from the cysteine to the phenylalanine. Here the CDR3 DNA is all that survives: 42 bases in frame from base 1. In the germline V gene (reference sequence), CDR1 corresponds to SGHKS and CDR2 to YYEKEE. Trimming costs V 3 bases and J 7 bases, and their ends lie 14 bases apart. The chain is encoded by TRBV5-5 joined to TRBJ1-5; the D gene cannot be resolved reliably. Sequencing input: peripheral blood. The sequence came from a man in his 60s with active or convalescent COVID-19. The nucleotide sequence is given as TGTGCCAGCAGCTCCCTTTGGGGAGGCCAGCCCCAGCATTTT. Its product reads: CASSSLWGGQPQHF.